This T cell receptor beta chain comes out of a study of cytomegalovirus exposure and HLA in healthy donors. The CDR3 runs to 15 residues. Germline assignment: CDR1 MNHNY and CDR2 SVGAGI (reference sequence). Trimming shortened V by 6 bases and J by 0 bases, and 12 bases separated the two germline ends. The study's findings and limits: According to a later analysis, most TCR beta chains associated with CMV appeared HLA-restricted. Sequencing depth roughly uniform across donors was assumed in presence/absence analyses. The study had only CMV serostatus as immune exposure information.

A word on this clone: Its matching antigen is unknown.

The PCR was carried out with 60 Vbeta primers and 13 Jbeta primers. Clones were sequenced by immunoSEQ multiplex PCR, and TCRdb holds only the in-frame ones, with some missing. This repertoire shows fewer than 250,000 clones, about 76% found once; its top ten account for roughly 1.5%. This TCR was sampled from a woman in her forties or fifties in good health and CMV-seronegative. The J gene is TRBJ1-5, the V gene TRBV6-6; weak D call: TRBD1 (5 bases). What was sequenced was PBMCs. The CDR3 sequence is CASRPGLNSNQPQHF. The CDR3 DNA follows: TGTGCCAGCAGGCCGGGACTTAATAGCAATCAGCCCCAGCATTTT.